Listed here are 13 T cell receptor beta chains from one sample, sequenced in a study of blood T cell repertoires in COVID-19. The table came from immunoSEQ multiplex PCR; TCRdb's copy has only in-frame clones and leaves some out. The profile covers 70,000 to 95,000 clones, with 75% to 95% appearing a single time and around 4% taken by the ten largest. The sample consisted of peripheral blood. The receptors stem from a woman in her forties or fifties in a cohort sampled during active COVID-19.

The V and J genes are TRBV7-8 and TRBJ2-7; D unresolved. The CDR3 contains 16 residues. Per germline, CDR1 SGHVS and CDR2 FQNEAQ. Deletions cut 2 bases from V and 2 bases from J, with 16 bases between. The CDR3 is CASSLSSGVRAYEQYF. The CDR3 region has the DNA TGTGCCAGCAGCTTATCATCGGGTGTCCGAGCCTACGAGCAGTACTTC.

The chain recombines TRBV10-3 with TRBJ1-1, with D tentatively TRBD1 (6 bases). V lost 11 bases and J lost 1, with 8 bases in between. In germline, CDR1 is ENHRY, CDR2 SYGVKD. CDR3 size: 11 residues. The CDR3 loop reads CAAQGNTEAFF. CDR3 in DNA: TGTGCCGCACAGGGGAACACTGAAGCTTTCTTT.

The chain combines TRBV21-1 with TRBJ2-2; the table's D gene call, TRBD1, was not cross checked with the DNA. TRBV21-1 is labeled a pseudogene. This CDR3 spans 19 amino acids. The CDR3 reads CASSKRAPTNLCVTGELFF. In nucleotides, the CDR3 is TGTGCCAGCAGCAAACGAGCCCCGACAAATCTATGTGTGACCGGGGAGCTGTTTTTT.

The chain is built from TRBV18 and TRBJ1-6; 7 nucleotides align to TRBD1. The CDR3 contains 17 residues. From germline, CDR1 is KGHSH and CDR2 LQKENI. V was pared by 0 bases and J by 8 bases, with 10 bases of the junction left unmatched. CDR3 amino acids: CASSPPGSGGNDSPLHF. The CDR3 nucleotides read TGTGCCAGCTCACCACCGGGGTCAGGGGGGAACGATTCACCCCTCCACTTT.

V usage is TRBV10-3 and J usage is TRBJ1-6; D remains unclear. Trimming took 3 bases from V and 7 from J, leaving 7 bases between them. Germline CDR1 reads ENHRY; CDR2 reads SYGVKD. The CDR3 has 13 residues. The CDR3 here is CAISDGSNSPLHF. DNA of the CDR3: TGTGCCATCAGTGACGGGTCGAATTCACCCCTCCACTTT.

This clone came up a few times. The chain carries TRBV9 and TRBJ1-6; D unclear. CDR3 length equals 15 residues. V shed 0 bases and J shed 4 bases, with 8 bases lying between them. Germline V gene data show CDR1 as SGDLS and CDR2 as YYNGEE. The CDR3 spells CASSVAGTYNSPLHF. In nucleotides, the CDR3 is TGTGCCAGCAGCGTAGCAGGAACATATAATTCACCCCTCCACTTT.

The J gene is TRBJ1-6, the V gene TRBV6-5; D gene ambiguous. The germline V gene has CDR1 MNHEY and CDR2 SVGAGI. This CDR3 region has 15 residues. With 5 bases removed from V and 6 bases from J, the gap between germline ends came to 14 bases. CDR3 protein: CASSTANFVNSPLHF. CDR3 DNA sequence: TGTGCCAGCAGTACAGCTAATTTCGTTAATTCACCCCTCCACTTT.

The rearrangement joins TRBV27 to TRBJ2-3; D call uncertain. Between the trimmed V and J ends, which lost 6 bases and 1 base, there was a span of 8 bases. The CDR3 runs 13 residues. Germline lookup yields CDR1 MNHEY and CDR2 SMNVEV (reference sequence). As DNA, the CDR3 is TGTGCCAGCAGACAAAGCGGCACAGATACGCAGTATTTT. Translation gives CASRQSGTDTQYF.

V usage is TRBV7-9 and J usage is TRBJ2-7, with 9 bases that match TRBD1. The ends lost 4 bases at V and 6 bases at J; junction bases unmatched: 10. The V gene's germline CDR1 is SEHNR and CDR2 FQNEAQ (reference sequence). This CDR3 region has 15 residues. The CDR3 DNA is TGTGCCAGCAGCTCCTTAGGGGACAGGGACGGCGAGCAGTACTTC. The encoded protein is CASSSLGDRDGEQYF.

The chain links TRBV28 to TRBJ2-7; D remains ambiguous. Germline V gives CDR1 MDHEN, CDR2 SYDVKM. CDR3 length: 14 amino acids. Trimming cost V 5 bases and J 4 bases, with 15 bases left between them. The CDR3 region is CASSPSVVIYEQYF. The CDR3 DNA reads TGTGCCAGCAGTCCCTCGGTAGTAATTTACGAGCAGTACTTC.

The rearrangement uses TRBV6-5 and TRBJ1-5; D gene uncertain. Trimming shortened V by 5 bases and J by 7 bases, and 12 bases separated the two germline ends. This CDR3 has 13 residues. Germline V gives CDR1 MNHEY, CDR2 SVGAGI. The CDR3 coding sequence is TGTGCCAGCAGTCCCAACGAACGGCAGCCCCAGCATTTT. The encoded protein is CASSPNERQPQHF.

The V and J genes are TRBV5-1 and TRBJ1-1, with a weak D call TRBD1 (6 bases). Germline CDR1 is SGHRS and CDR2 is YFSETQ. The CDR3 loop spans 16 amino acids. V lost 4 bases to trimming and J lost 0 bases, with 16 bases between them. The CDR3 DNA reads as TGCGCCAGCAGCGTACAGGGAATGGGAGTGAACACTGAAGCTTTCTTT. Residues: CASSVQGMGVNTEAFF.

The V gene is TRBV4-2, the J gene TRBJ2-1, with 10 bases that match TRBD2. The CDR3 consists of 16 residues. V shed 0 bases and J 1 base; nucleotides not matched to a gene: 0. Per germline, CDR1 LGHNA and CDR2 YNFKEQ. CDR3 region: CASSQELAGSYNEQFF. The CDR3 DNA reads TGTGCCAGCAGCCAAGAACTAGCGGGGTCCTACAATGAGCAGTTCTTC.